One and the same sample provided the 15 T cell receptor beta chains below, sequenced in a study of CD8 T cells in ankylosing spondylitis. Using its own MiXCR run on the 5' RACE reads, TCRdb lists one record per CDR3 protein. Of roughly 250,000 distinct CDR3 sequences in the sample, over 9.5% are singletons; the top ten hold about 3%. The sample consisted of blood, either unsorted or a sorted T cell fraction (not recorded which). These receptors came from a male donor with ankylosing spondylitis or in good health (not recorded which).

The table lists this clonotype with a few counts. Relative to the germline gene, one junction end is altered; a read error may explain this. CDR3 protein: CSARGQEAGNTIYF. The CDR3 DNA reads TGCAGTGCCAGAGGACAGGAGGCTGGAAACACCATATATTTT. The chain carries TRBV20-1 and TRBJ1-3; 7 nucleotides match TRBD1. The CDR3 spans 14 residues. Germline V CDR1 and CDR2: DFQATT, SNEGSKA (reference sequence).

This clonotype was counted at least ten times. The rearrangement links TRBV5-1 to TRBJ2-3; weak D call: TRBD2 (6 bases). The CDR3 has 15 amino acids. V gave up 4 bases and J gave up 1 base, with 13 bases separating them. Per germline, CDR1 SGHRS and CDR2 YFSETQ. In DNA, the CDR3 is TGCGCCAGCAGCGTTAGCGGTGTACGCACAGATACGCAGTATTTT. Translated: CASSVSGVRTDTQYF. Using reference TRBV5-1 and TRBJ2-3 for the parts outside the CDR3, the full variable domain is KAGVTQTPRYLIKTRGQQVTLSCSPISGHRSVSWYQQTPGQGLQFLFEYFSETQRNKGNFPGRFSGRQFSNSRSEMNVSTLELGDSALYLCASSVSGVRTDTQYFGPGTRLTVL.

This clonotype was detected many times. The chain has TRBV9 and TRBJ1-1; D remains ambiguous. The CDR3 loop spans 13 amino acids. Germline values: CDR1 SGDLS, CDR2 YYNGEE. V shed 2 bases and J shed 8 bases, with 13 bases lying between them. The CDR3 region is CASSVGRNGEAFF. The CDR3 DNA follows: TGTGCCAGCAGCGTCGGGCGCAACGGGGAAGCTTTCTTT. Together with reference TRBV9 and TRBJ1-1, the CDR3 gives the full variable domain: DSGVTQTPKHLITATGQRVTLRCSPRSGDLSVYWYQQSLDQGLQFLIQYYNGEERAKGNILERFSAQQFPDLHSELNLSSLELGDSALYFCASSVGRNGEAFFGQGTRLTVV.

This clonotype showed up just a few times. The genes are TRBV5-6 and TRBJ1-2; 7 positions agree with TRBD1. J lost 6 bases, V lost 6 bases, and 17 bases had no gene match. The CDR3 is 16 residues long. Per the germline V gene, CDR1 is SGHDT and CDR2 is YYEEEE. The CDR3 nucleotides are TGTGCCAGCACACTGGCCCCCTCAGGGACAGTCCATGGCTACACCTTC. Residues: CASTLAPSGTVHGYTF.

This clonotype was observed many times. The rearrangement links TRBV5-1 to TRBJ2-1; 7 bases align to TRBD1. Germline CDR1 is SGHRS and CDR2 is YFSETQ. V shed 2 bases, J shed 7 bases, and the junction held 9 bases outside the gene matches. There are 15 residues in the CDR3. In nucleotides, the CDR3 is TGCGCCAGCAGCTTAGACGAGGGGGCTGTAAATGAGCAGTTCTTC. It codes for CASSLDEGAVNEQFF. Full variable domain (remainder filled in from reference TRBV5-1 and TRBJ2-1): KAGVTQTPRYLIKTRGQQVTLSCSPISGHRSVSWYQQTPGQGLQFLFEYFSETQRNKGNFPGRFSGRQFSNSRSEMNVSTLELGDSALYLCASSLDEGAVNEQFFGPGTRLTVL.

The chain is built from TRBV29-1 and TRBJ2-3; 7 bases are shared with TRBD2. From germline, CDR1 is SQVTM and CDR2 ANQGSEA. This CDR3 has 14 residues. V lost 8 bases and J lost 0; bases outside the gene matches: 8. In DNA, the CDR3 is TGCAGCCTTTCCAAAGCGGGAAGCACAGATACGCAGTATTTT. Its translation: CSLSKAGSTDTQYF.

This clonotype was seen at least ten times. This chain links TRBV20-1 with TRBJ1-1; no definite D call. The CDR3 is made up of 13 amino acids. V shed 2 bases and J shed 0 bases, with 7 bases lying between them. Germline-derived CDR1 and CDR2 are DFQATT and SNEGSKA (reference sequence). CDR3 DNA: TGCAGTGCTAGACTGGGGTTGAACACTGAAGCTTTCTTT. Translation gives CSARLGLNTEAFF.

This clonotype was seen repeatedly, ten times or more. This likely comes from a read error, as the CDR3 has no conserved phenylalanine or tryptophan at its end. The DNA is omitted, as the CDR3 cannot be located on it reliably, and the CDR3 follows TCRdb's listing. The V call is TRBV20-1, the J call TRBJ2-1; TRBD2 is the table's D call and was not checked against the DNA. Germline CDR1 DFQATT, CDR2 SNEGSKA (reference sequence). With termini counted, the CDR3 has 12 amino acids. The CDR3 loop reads CSASGTSGVPQV.

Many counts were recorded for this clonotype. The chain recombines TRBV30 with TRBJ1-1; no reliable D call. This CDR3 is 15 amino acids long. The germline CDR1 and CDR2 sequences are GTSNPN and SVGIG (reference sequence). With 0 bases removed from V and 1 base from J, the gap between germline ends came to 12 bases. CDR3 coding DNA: TGTGCCTGGAGTGTGGGTGCGGGAAGGAACACTGAAGCTTTCTTT. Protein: CAWSVGAGRNTEAFF.

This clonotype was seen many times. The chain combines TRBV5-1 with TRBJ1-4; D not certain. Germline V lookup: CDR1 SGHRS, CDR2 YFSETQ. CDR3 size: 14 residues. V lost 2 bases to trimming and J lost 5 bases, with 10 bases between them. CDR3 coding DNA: TGCGCCAGCAGCTTATCCGAGAGAAATGAAAAACTGTTTTTT. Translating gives CASSLSERNEKLFF.

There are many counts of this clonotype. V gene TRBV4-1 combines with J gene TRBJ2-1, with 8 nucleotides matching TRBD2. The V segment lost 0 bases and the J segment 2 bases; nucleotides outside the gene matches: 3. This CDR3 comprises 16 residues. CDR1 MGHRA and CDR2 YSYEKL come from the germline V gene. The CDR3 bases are TGCGCCAGCAGCCAAGAGGGCGGGAGGACCTACAATGAGCAGTTCTTC. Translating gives CASSQEGGRTYNEQFF.

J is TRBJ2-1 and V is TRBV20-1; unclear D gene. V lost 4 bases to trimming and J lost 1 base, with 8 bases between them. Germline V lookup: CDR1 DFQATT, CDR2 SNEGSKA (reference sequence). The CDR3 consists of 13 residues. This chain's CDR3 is CSAILYSYNEQFF. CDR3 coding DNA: TGCAGTGCTATCCTCTATTCCTACAATGAGCAGTTCTTC.

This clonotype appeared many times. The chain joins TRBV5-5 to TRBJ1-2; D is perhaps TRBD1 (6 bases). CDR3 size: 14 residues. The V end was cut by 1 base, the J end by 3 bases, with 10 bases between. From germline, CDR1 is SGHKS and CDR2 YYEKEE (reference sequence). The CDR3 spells CASSLRGAYYGYTF. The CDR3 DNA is TGTGCCAGCAGCTTGCGGGGGGCTTACTATGGCTACACCTTC.

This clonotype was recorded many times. CDR3 bases: TGCAGCGTTGCCGGTACAATGAACACTGAAGCTTTCTTT. Protein product: CSVAGTMNTEAFF. The chain joins TRBV29-1 to TRBJ1-1, with unresolved D. The CDR3 length is 13 residues. Germline values: CDR1 SQVTM, CDR2 ANQGSEA. Trimming removed 4 bases at V and 0 bases at J, with 9 bases between. Full variable domain (missing parts from reference TRBV29-1 and TRBJ1-1): SAVISQKPSRDICQRGTSLTIQCQVDSQVTMMFWYRQQPGQSLTLIATANQGSEATYESGFVIDKFPISRPNLTFSTLTVSNMSPEDSSIYLCSVAGTMNTEAFFGQGTRLTVV.

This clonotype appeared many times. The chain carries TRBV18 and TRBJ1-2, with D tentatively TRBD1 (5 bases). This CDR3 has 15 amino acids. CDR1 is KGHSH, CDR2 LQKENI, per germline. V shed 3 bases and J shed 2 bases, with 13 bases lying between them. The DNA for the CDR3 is TGTGCCAGCTCACCTTTAAAACAGGCCAACTATGGCTACACCTTC. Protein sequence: CASSPLKQANYGYTF.